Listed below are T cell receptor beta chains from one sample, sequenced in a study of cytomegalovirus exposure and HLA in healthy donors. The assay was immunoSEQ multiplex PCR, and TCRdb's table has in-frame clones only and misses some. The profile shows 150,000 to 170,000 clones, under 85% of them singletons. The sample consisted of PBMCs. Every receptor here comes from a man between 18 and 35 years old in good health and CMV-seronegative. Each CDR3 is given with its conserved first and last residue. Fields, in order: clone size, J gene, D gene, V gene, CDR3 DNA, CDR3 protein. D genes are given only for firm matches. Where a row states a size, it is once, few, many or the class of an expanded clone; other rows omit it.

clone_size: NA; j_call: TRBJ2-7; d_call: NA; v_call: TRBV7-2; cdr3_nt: TGTGCCAGCAGGGGGGGGGCGAGTGGGAGATACGAGCAGTACTTC; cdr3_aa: CASRGGASGRYEQYF
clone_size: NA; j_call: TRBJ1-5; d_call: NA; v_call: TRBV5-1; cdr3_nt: TGCGCCAGCAGCCCTGACGGCAGGGGCAATCAGCCCCAGCATTTT; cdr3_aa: CASSPDGRGNQPQHF
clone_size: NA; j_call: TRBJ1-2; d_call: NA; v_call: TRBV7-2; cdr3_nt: TGTGCCAGCAGCGGCAACAGGTACTATGGCTACACCTTC; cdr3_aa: CASSGNRYYGYTF
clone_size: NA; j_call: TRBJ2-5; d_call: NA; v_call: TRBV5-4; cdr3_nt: TGTGCCAGCAGCCTAGACTCCTCGGAGACCCAGTACTTC; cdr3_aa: CASSLDSSETQYF
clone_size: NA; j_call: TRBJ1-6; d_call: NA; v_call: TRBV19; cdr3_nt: TGTGCCAGTAGTATAGTGGGGGCCAATAATTCACCCCTCCACTTT; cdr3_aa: CASSIVGANNSPLHF
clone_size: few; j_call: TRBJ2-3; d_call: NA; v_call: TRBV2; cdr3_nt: TGTGCCAGCCCTCGGGGGACCACAGATACGCAGTATTTT; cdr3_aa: CASPRGTTDTQYF
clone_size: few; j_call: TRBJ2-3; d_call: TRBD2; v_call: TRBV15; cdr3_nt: TGTGCCACCAGCAGAGGTCTAGCGGGGGAGGAGGATACGCAGTATTTT; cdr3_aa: CATSRGLAGEEDTQYF
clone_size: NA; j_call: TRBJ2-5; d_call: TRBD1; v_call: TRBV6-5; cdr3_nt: TGTGCCAGCAGTCTAGGGACAGGGGAATTGGAGACCCAGTACTTC; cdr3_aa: CASSLGTGELETQYF
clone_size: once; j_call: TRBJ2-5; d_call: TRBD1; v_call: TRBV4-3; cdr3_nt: TGCGCCAGCAGCCAAGATGGAGCCGGACAGGGGGGAGAGACCCAGTACTTC; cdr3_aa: CASSQDGAGQGGETQYF
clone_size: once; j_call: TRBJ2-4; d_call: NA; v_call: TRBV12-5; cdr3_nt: TGTGCTAGGCCTCGATTGGAGACCCTAGCCAAAAACATTCAGTACTTC; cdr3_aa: CARPRLETLAKNIQYF
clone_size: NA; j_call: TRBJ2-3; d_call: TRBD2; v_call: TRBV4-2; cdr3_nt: TGTGCCAGCAGCCAAAACCTAGCGGGGGCCGCAACAGATACGCAGTATTTT; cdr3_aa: CASSQNLAGAATDTQYF
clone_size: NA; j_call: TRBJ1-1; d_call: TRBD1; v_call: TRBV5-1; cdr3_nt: TGCGCCAGCAGCCCCCAGGGACAGGGGACCACTGAAGCTTTCTTT; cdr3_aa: CASSPQGQGTTEAFF
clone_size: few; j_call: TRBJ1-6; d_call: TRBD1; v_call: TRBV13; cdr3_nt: TGTGCCAGCAGCCCAGGGACAGGGAATAATTCACCCCTCCACTTT; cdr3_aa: CASSPGTGNNSPLHF
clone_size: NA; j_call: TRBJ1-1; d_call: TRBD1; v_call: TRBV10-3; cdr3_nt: TGTGCCATCGGGGGACAGGGGGGCAATGAAGCTTTCTTT; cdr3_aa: CAIGGQGGNEAFF
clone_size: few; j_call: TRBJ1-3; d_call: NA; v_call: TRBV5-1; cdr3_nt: TGCGCCAGCAGCTTGGGGACAGTTTCTGGAAACACCATATATTTT; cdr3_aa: CASSLGTVSGNTIYF
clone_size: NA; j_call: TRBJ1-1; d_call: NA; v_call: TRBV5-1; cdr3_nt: TGCGCCAGCAGCTTGGACTACGCGGGCCTGAACACTGAAGCTTTCTTT; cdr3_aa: CASSLDYAGLNTEAFF
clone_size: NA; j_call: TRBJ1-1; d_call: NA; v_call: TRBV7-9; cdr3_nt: TGTGCCAGCAGCTTAGCGCTCGGAGCGGGCACTGAAGCTTTCTTT; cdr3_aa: CASSLALGAGTEAFF
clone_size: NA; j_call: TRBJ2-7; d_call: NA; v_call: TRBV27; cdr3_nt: TGTGCCAGCAAAGCGTTTTTTGGCGGCGCCTACGAGCAGTACTTC; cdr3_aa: CASKAFFGGAYEQYF
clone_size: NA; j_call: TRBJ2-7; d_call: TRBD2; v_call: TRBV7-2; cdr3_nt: TGTGCCAGCAGCTCTACTAGCGGGGGCTCCTACGAGCAGTACTTC; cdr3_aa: CASSSTSGGSYEQYF
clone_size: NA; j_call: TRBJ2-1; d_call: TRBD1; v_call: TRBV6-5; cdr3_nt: TGTGCCAGCAGTTACCCGGGACAGGGGGCGAGGAATGAGCAGTTCTTC; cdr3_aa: CASSYPGQGARNEQFF
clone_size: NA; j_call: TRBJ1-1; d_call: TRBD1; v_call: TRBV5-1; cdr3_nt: TGCGCCAGCAGCACCTCCACAGGGGGCAGGAACACTGAAGCTTTCTTT; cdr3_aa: CASSTSTGGRNTEAFF
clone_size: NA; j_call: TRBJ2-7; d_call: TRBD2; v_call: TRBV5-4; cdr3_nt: TGTGCCAGCAGCTCGGGACTAGCGGGGTACGAGCAGTACTTC; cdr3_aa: CASSSGLAGYEQYF
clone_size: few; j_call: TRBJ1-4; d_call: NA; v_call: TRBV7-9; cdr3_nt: TGTGCCAGCAGCCCAGCAACTAATGAAAAACTGTTTTTT; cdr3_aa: CASSPATNEKLFF
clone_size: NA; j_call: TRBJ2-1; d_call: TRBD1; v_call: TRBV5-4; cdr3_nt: TGTGCCAGCAGCCCCGGACAGGGCACCTACAATGAGCAGTTCTTC; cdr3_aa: CASSPGQGTYNEQFF
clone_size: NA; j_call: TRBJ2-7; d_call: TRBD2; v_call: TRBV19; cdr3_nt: TGTGCCAGTAGTGGACTAGCGTACGAGCAGTACTTC; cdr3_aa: CASSGLAYEQYF
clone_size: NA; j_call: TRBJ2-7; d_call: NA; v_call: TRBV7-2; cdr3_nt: TGTGCCAGCAGCTTAGCTTCCAGCTACGAGCAGTACTTC; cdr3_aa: CASSLASSYEQYF
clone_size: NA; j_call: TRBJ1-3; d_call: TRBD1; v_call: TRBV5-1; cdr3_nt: TGCGCCAGCAGCCCACAGGGGGAATCTGGAAACACCATATATTTT; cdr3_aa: CASSPQGESGNTIYF
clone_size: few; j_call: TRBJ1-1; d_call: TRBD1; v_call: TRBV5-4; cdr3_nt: TGTGCCAGCAGCCCCTACAGGGGGGTCACGGGGACTGAAGCTTTCTTT; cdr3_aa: CASSPYRGVTGTEAFF
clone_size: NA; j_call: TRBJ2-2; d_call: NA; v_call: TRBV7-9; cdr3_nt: TGTGCCAGCAGCTTAGGGCAGTCCGGGGAGCTGTTTTTT; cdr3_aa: CASSLGQSGELFF
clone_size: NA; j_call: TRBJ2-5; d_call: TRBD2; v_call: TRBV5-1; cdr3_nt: TGCGCCAGCAGCTTGATGGCTAGCGGTAACCAAGAGACCCAGTACTTC; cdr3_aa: CASSLMASGNQETQYF
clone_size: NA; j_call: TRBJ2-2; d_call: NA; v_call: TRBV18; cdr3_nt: TGTGCCAGCTCACATCAGGGGAACCTGATGAACACCGGGGAGCTGTTTTTT; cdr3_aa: CASSHQGNLMNTGELFF
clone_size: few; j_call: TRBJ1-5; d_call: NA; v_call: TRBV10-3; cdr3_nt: TGTGCCATCAGTGACTTTGGAGGGGTGGGCAATCAGCCCCAGCATTTT; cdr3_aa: CAISDFGGVGNQPQHF
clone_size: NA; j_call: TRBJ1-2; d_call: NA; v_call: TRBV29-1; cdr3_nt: TGCAGCGTTGATAAGGGGGACTATGGCTACACCTTC; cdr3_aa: CSVDKGDYGYTF
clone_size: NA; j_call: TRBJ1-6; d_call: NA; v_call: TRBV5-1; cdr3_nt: TGCGCCAGCAGAGCAGGAGGCACAGAGAATTCACCCCTCCACTTT; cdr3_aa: CASRAGGTENSPLHF
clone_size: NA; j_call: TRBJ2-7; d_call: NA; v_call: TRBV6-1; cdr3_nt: TGTGCCAGCAGCCTTCGGCAGGAAGCTCCCTACGAGCAGTACTTC; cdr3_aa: CASSLRQEAPYEQYF
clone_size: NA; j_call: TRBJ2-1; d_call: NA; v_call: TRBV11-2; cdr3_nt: TGTGCCAGCAGCCAGGCCTATGGCCCCTACAATGAGCAGTTCTTC; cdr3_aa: CASSQAYGPYNEQFF
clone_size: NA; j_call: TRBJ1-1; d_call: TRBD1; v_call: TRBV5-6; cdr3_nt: TGTGCCAGCAGCTCTCCGGGACAGATGAACACTGAAGCTTTCTTT; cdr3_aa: CASSSPGQMNTEAFF
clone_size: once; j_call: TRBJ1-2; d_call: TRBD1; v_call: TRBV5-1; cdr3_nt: TGCGCCAGCAGCTTGCCCGGGACAGGTCATGGCTACACCTTC; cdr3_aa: CASSLPGTGHGYTF
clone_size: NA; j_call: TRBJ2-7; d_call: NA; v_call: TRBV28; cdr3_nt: TGTGCCAGCAGTTCGGACGGTCGCAGGGGCACCCACTACGAGCAGTACTTC; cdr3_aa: CASSSDGRRGTHYEQYF
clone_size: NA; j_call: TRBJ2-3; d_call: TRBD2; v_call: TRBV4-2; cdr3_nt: TGTGCCAGCAGCCAAGAACTAGCGGGGGAGAGCACAGATACGCAGTATTTT; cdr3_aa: CASSQELAGESTDTQYF
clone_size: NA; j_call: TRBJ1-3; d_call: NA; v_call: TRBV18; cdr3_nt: TGTGCCAGCTCACTCACAGAGGGAAACACCATATATTTT; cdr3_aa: CASSLTEGNTIYF
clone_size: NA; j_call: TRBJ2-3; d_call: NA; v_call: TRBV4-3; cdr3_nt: TGCGCCAGCAGCCAAGCCCTCTTCCAGGGGATGGGGACAGATACGCAGTATTTT; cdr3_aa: CASSQALFQGMGTDTQYF